This T cell receptor (beta chain) was retrieved from a study of T cells in Graves' hyperthyroidism and ophthalmopathy (dated by TCRdb to the late 2010s). About the investigation overall: Peripheral blood was collected at initial diagnosis, before any treatment. TCR V-J signatures able to tell the groups apart were searched for in a discovery cohort of approximately 95 patients, of whom more than 40 had Graves' ophthalmopathy and roughly 58 had stable Graves' hyperthyroidism. Thyroid tissue and blood T-cell repertoires from more than 5 Graves' hyperthyroidism patients were also compared in the study. The paper reports TCR Vbeta CDR3 sequencing of over 130 peripheral blood samples: under 45 ophthalmopathy, some 80 hyperthyroidism and some 17 progressor patients. Whether ophthalmopathy could be predicted prospectively was tested in an independent validation cohort made up of fewer than 20 hyperthyroidism patients plus 17 patients who later progressed to ophthalmopathy. The 85 to 100 discovery patients were randomly split 7:3 into training and test sets. Following sampling, methimazole starting at 30 mg daily was given to hyperthyroidism patients, and high-dose intravenous methylprednisolone was given to ophthalmopathy patients.

General findings and caveats noted by the study authors: A 13 V-J signature model separated ophthalmopathy from stable hyperthyroidism, with around 90% sensitivity and 81% to 82% specificity in cross-validation and 80%/75% in testing. Sample size was not statistically predetermined, and blinding of investigators to group allocation was not performed. In validation, the model predicted progression to ophthalmopathy a median of roughly 6.2 months before onset, with about 67% sensitivity and 72.22% specificity. Blood samples also contained most of the expanded thyroid clonotypes (frequency above 0.001), which suggests that blood repertoires may reflect thyroid immune responses.

In the ophthalmopathy patients, disease was moderately to severely active, with a Clinical Activity Score of 3 or more, a NOSPECS grade of 4 or more, and a duration of less than 3 months. Exclusion was applied to patients with uncontrolled infections, other autoimmune diseases, pregnancy or lactation. Diagnoses were based on clinical symptoms, serum thyroxine and TRAb, thyroid ultrasound and orbital computed tomography. PBMCs were isolated from 8 to 10 ml of fresh peripheral blood by Ficoll-Paque density gradient centrifugation. Trizol reagent was used to extract total RNA, and RNA quality was then checked on an Agilent 2100 Bioanalyzer. Amplification of TCR beta CDR3 regions was carried out from RNA transcripts. The first round of RT-PCR for the TCR CDR3 was performed with the HTBI primer set and the Qiagen OneStep RT-PCR kit. Libraries were constructed in a second round of multiplex PCR, after which size selection and purification were performed. Paired-end sequencing of the libraries was performed with 100 bp reads on an Illumina HiSeq2000. The authors' analysis ran thus. SOAPnuke was used to process the raw data, removing reads that contained adapters or uncalled bases, had a mean Phred below 15, or lacked an exact match to the constant primer or identifier. High-quality paired reads were merged with COPE v1.2.5, and unique nucleotide sequences were defined as clonotypes. Clonotypes were aligned to IMGT TRBV, TRBD and TRBJ reference segments using MiTCR v1.1. Analysis was restricted to V-J combinations with a frequency above 0.0001, which covered approximately 99% of repertoires. The TCS score was defined as F50 (clonal expansion) divided by E x V (chaos), with BLOSUM62-based TCRdist calculated between CDR3 peptides within each V-J. Welch's t-statistics and random forest reduced fewer than 550 V-J features to 10 to 15, which were used in a naive Bayes classifier (R e1071). TCRdb redid the processing of the public reads, applying fastp at Q25 and MiXCR, and retained in-frame beta chains. Here each entry gathers all rows of one CDR3 protein and keeps the most common genes and DNA. Here the V and J calls rest on TCRdb's processing, not on the authors' analysis. The sample has about 480,000 distinct CDR3 sequences on record, around a fifth of them singletons. Of the sample, approximately 49% is held by the ten largest clones.

As concerns this clonotype: Its antigen target is currently unknown. Base qualities are not recorded, but no much larger clone differs from it by a single base.

Source material: blood. The TCR comes from a woman in her seventies with Graves' ophthalmopathy.

The nucleotides are TGCAGCGCGACAGGGGGGGGGGAGACCCAGTACTTC. Translation gives CSATGGGETQYF. Rearrangement joined TRBV29-1 to TRBJ2-5; 9 middle bases align to TRBD1. The CDR3, from cysteine to phenylalanine, totals 12 residues. The kept DNA is CDR3 alone, 36 bases in frame from the first base. The germline V gene sets CDR1 to SQVTM and CDR2 to ANQGSEA. Trimming removed 7 bases from V and 5 bases from J; the gene matches leave 5 bases unexplained. With all but the CDR3 taken from the reference TRBV29-1 and TRBJ2-5 genes, the full variable domain is: SAVISQKPSRDICQRGTSLTIQCQVDSQVTMMFWYRQQPGQSLTLIATANQGSEATYESGFVIDKFPISRPNLTFSTLTVSNMSPEDSSIYLCSATGGGETQYFGPGTRLLVL.